This T cell receptor beta chain was recorded in a study of CD8+ T cells in alopecia areata. Whole-study context: Treated patients were given oral tofacitinib, which was dosed at 5 to 10 mg twice daily.

cDNA reverse transcribed from extracted RNA served as the sequencing template. Clones were sequenced by immunoSEQ multiplex PCR, and TCRdb holds only the in-frame ones, with some missing. The data contain approximately 200,000 clones, around 43% of them seen just once; the ten biggest clones take up around 3%. Indicated treatment: oral pan-JAK inhibitor, 5-10 mg twice daily. From PBMCs, CD4+ and CD8+ T cells were sorted. The sequence was collected from a human donor with alopecia areata. The sample in question was CD4+ T cells sorted from blood, obtained at roughly week 38, from a patient treated with tofacitinib.

The CDR3, as DNA: TGTGCCTGGAGTACAGGGACTAGCGGCACAGATACGCAGTATTTT. Protein: CAWSTGTSGTDTQYF. V usage is TRBV30 and J usage is TRBJ2-3, with 10 bases matching TRBD2. The J segment lost 1 base and the V segment lost 2 bases, leaving 3 bases of the junction unmatched. The CDR3 runs 15 residues. CDR1 and CDR2 from the germline V gene are GTSNPN and SVGIG (reference sequence). Using reference TRBV30 and TRBJ2-3 for the parts outside the CDR3, the full variable domain is SQTIHQWPATLVQPVGSPLSLECTVEGTSNPNLYWYRQAAGRGLQLLFYSVGIGQISSEVPQNLSASRPQDRQFILSSKKLLLSDSGFYLCAWSTGTSGTDTQYFGPGTRLTVL.